This T cell receptor (beta chain) was obtained from a study of cytomegalovirus exposure and HLA in healthy donors. It was with 60 Vbeta and 13 Jbeta primers that the PCR ran. Method: immunoSEQ multiplex PCR; TCRdb's copy keeps in-frame clones and lacks some. This sample carries 75,000 to 80,000 clones, with 3.8% going to the ten biggest clones. On this clone: The antigen is not known.

General study findings and limits: In vitro assays verified that three CMV-associated chains recognized CMV antigens specifically. Immune exposure was documented only through CMV serostatus.

The sequence was collected from a man between 18 and 29 years old in good health and CMV-seropositive. The sequenced material came from PBMCs.

This CDR3 reads CASSPSRESNTEAFF. CDR3 sequence (DNA): TGTGCCAGCTCACCATCTAGGGAGTCGAACACTGAAGCTTTCTTT. This sequence joins TRBV18 and TRBJ1-1; D is uncertain. V was trimmed by 2 bases and J by 1 base, leaving 11 bases between them. CDR3 length: 15 residues. Per the germline V gene, CDR1 is KGHSH and CDR2 is LQKENI.